In its sample, the clone carrying this T cell receptor beta chain was seen a few times. The data belong to a study of blood T cell repertoires in COVID-19. About the research overall: There were acute and convalescent COVID-19 samples, and they came from the United States, Italy and Spain. From T cells, B-cell-depleted T cells, or PBMCs came the material, which was cDNA or gDNA.

In the authors' workflow: Nucleated cell number was recorded as an estimate derived from reference gene primer amplification. Profiled with immunoSEQ multiplex PCR; TCRdb holds only in-frame clones, not every one. V and J calls and clone size are given by that table; D and trimming were obtained from the DNA. The sample consists of approximately 93,000 clones, around 89% of them appearing once. The germline V and J ends were trimmed by 8 bases and 0 bases, with 16 bases remaining between them. This CDR3 has 15 residues. Germline values: CDR1 SNHLY, CDR2 FYNNEI. This clonotype originated in a man in his fifties or sixties with acute or convalescent COVID-19. What was sequenced was peripheral blood. The chain recombines TRBV2 with TRBJ2-5; tentative D call: TRBD1 (6 bases). CDR3 sequence reads: CASSGDKHYQETQYF. CDR3 nucleotides: TGTGCCAGCTCTGGGGACAAACATTACCAAGAGACCCAGTACTTC. Based on the CDR3 plus reference TRBV2 and TRBJ2-5, the full variable domain is EPEVTQTPSHQVTQMGQEVILRCVPISNHLYFYWYRQILGQKVEFLVSFYNNEISEKSEIFDDQFSVERPDGSNFTLKIRSTKLEDSAMYFCASSGDKHYQETQYFGPGTRLLVL.